This passage covers 32 T cell receptor beta chains from one sample sequenced in a study of long-term antiretroviral therapy in people with HIV. The run of the v3.0 immunoSEQ assay was at survey level. Some clones are missing from TCRdb's copy, which holds only in-frame ones; the method was immunoSEQ multiplex PCR. The data show about 32,000 clones, around 85% seen once. This specimen was unsorted PBMCs, taken about 3.3 years after starting antiretroviral therapy. All receptors derive from a man between 18 and 29 years old with HIV.

CDR3 region: CASSLQGKTVSGNTIYF. In DNA, the CDR3 is TGCGCCAGCAGCTTGCAAGGGAAGACAGTCTCTGGAAACACCATATATTTT. This sequence joins TRBV5-1 and TRBJ1-3, with D maybe TRBD1 (5 bases). V lost 1 base and J 0 bases, leaving 14 bases between the germline ends. The CDR3 runs to 17 residues. Germline V gene data show CDR1 as SGHRS and CDR2 as YFSETQ.

V gene TRBV5-1 combines with J gene TRBJ1-4; D unresolved. In germline, CDR1 is SGHRS, CDR2 YFSETQ. V dropped 0 bases and J dropped 8 bases, with 14 bases sitting between them. The CDR3 is 15 amino acids. CDR3 residues: CASSLGALVGEKLFF. CDR3 DNA: TGCGCCAGCAGCTTGGGGGCGCTCGTAGGGGAAAAACTGTTTTTT.

The chain has TRBV4-1 and TRBJ1-2, with D unclear. The CDR3 has 16 residues. Germline V gene lookup returns CDR1 MGHRA and CDR2 YSYEKL. The germline V and J ends were trimmed by 1 base and 2 bases, with 14 bases remaining between them. The CDR3 here is CASSQVYKNYNYGYTF. The CDR3 DNA is TGCGCCAGCAGCCAAGTCTATAAAAACTACAACTATGGCTACACCTTC.

The J gene is TRBJ1-1, the V gene TRBV15, with 12 bases matching TRBD1. Germline loops: CDR1 LNHNV, CDR2 YYDKDF (reference sequence). This CDR3 has 18 amino acids. The V and J ends lost 0 bases and 8 bases, in that order; junction bases with no gene match: 13. CDR3 sequence reads: CATSREVGTGGHPIEAFF. CDR3 coding DNA: TGTGCCACCAGCAGAGAGGTTGGGACAGGGGGCCACCCTATCGAAGCTTTCTTT.

V and J are TRBV4-1 and TRBJ1-2; 12 bases are a match to TRBD1. The trim removed 3 bases at V and 6 bases at J, leaving 11 bases unmatched. The CDR3 spans 17 residues. CDR1 is MGHRA and CDR2 is YSYEKL in the germline V gene. The CDR3 is CASSQSSGTGGWDGYTF. The CDR3 coding sequence is TGCGCCAGCAGCCAGTCAAGCGGGACAGGGGGCTGGGATGGCTACACCTTC.

The V gene is TRBV2, the J gene TRBJ1-1, with TRBD1 as a possible D gene (5 bases). V was trimmed by 7 bases and J by 6 bases, leaving 12 bases between them. The CDR3 extends over 12 amino acids. CDR1 is SNHLY and CDR2 is FYNNEI in the germline V gene. CDR3 sequence reads: CASTIRGAEAFF. For the CDR3, the DNA is TGTGCCAGCACAATCCGGGGGGCTGAAGCTTTCTTT. Complete variable domain (other parts from reference TRBV2 and TRBJ1-1): EPEVTQTPSHQVTQMGQEVILRCVPISNHLYFYWYRQILGQKVEFLVSFYNNEISEKSEIFDDQFSVERPDGSNFTLKIRSTKLEDSAMYFCASTIRGAEAFFGQGTRLTVV.

V is TRBV28 and J is TRBJ2-3; 8 bases match TRBD1. This CDR3 region has 18 residues. Germline loops: CDR1 MDHEN, CDR2 SYDVKM. J gave up 2 bases and V 6 bases, and 16 bases lay outside the gene matches. The CDR3 DNA sequence: TGTGCCAGCAGGGTCAACAGGGGGGTAAGACCCTTCACAGATACGCAGTATTTT. It codes for CASRVNRGVRPFTDTQYF. Looking up the rest from reference TRBV28 and TRBJ2-3 gives the full variable domain: DVKVTQSSRYLVKRTGEKVFLECVQDMDHENMFWYRQDPGLGLRLIYFSYDVKMKEKGDIPEGYSVSREKKERFSLILESASTNQTSMYLCASRVNRGVRPFTDTQYFGPGTRLTVL.

The chain employs TRBV5-4 and TRBJ2-7, with D perhaps matching TRBD1 (5 bases). CDR3 length equals 13 residues. Trimming left V 1 base short and J 3 bases short, with 8 bases between. Per the germline V gene, CDR1 is SGHNT and CDR2 is YYREEE (reference sequence). This chain's CDR3 is CASSLPDSYEQYF. The CDR3 bases are TGTGCCAGCAGCTTGCCCGACAGCTACGAGCAGTACTTC. The variable domain in full, with the rest retrieved from reference TRBV5-4 and TRBJ2-7, is ETGVTQSPTHLIKTRGQQVTLRCSSQSGHNTVSWYQQALGQGPQFIFQYYREEENGRGNFPPRFSGLQFPNYSSELNVNALELDDSALYLCASSLPDSYEQYFGPGTRLTVT.

This chain links TRBV10-2 with TRBJ1-2; the D gene is possibly TRBD1 (5 bases). The CDR3 is made up of 13 amino acids. Germline CDR1 is WSHSY and CDR2 is SAAADI. Trimming cost V 6 bases and J 5 bases, with 13 bases left between them. The CDR3 loop is CASRGRARYGYTF. The DNA of the CDR3 is TGCGCCAGCAGGGGCAGGGCGCGGTATGGCTACACCTTC.

This chain joins TRBV5-5 and TRBJ1-5, with D hard to call. In germline, CDR1 is SGHKS, CDR2 YYEKEE (reference sequence). The CDR3 consists of 14 residues. The V end lost 0 bases, the J end lost 7 bases, and 11 bases lay between the germline ends. This CDR3 is CASSLGQSWQPQHF. The CDR3 DNA is TGTGCCAGCAGCTTGGGGCAGTCGTGGCAGCCCCAGCATTTT.

The chain uses TRBV5-8 and TRBJ2-7; D may be TRBD1 (5 bases). V shed 0 bases and J shed 0 bases, with 10 bases lying between them. Germline-derived CDR1 and CDR2 are SGHTS and YDEGEE. The CDR3 contains 15 residues. The CDR3 here is CASSLVGRSSYEQYF. The CDR3 coding sequence is TGTGCCAGCAGCTTGGTGGGGCGTAGCTCCTACGAGCAGTACTTC. The variable domain in full, completed from reference TRBV5-8 and TRBJ2-7, reads EAGVTQSPTHLIKTRGQQATLRCSPISGHTSVYWYQQALGLGLQFLLWYDEGEERNRGNFPPRFSGRQFPNYSSELNVNALELEDSALYLCASSLVGRSSYEQYFGPGTRLTVT.

The chain recombines TRBV10-3 with TRBJ1-1, with unresolved D. This CDR3 region has 15 residues. Trimming took 6 bases from V and 0 from J, leaving 14 bases between them. CDR1 ENHRY and CDR2 SYGVKD come from the germline V gene. The chain's CDR3 is CAISPSTNMNTEAFF. The CDR3 DNA follows: TGTGCCATCAGCCCCTCGACAAACATGAACACTGAAGCTTTCTTT.

This clone has a single count. The rearrangement uses TRBV5-4 and TRBJ1-4; the match to TRBD1 covers 7 bases. Germline trimming cut 4 bases from V and 0 bases from J; bases unmatched to any gene: 3. The germline V gene has CDR1 SGHNT and CDR2 YYREEE (reference sequence). This CDR3 region has 15 residues. The CDR3 is CASSTGDATNEKLFF. CDR3 sequence (DNA): TGTGCCAGCAGCACAGGGGATGCAACTAATGAAAAACTGTTTTTT.

The chain couples TRBV5-6 to TRBJ2-3; tentative D call: TRBD1 (6 bases). V lost 4 bases and J lost 5, with 11 bases in between. Germline values: CDR1 SGHDT, CDR2 YYEEEE. The CDR3 is made up of 13 amino acids. The DNA for the CDR3 is TGTGCCAGCAGCGAGAAGGGACAAGATACGCAGTATTTT. This gives the protein CASSEKGQDTQYF.

The chain couples TRBV18 to TRBJ2-1; 9 bases fit TRBD1. This CDR3 is built from 14 residues. Losses at the gene ends were 9 bases for V and 2 bases for J; bases not matched to a gene: 5. Germline V lookup: CDR1 KGHSH, CDR2 LQKENI. For the CDR3, the DNA is TGTGCCAGTTCAGGGACAGGGCCCTACAATGAGCAGTTCTTC. It specifies CASSGTGPYNEQFF.

The V and J genes are TRBV6-5 and TRBJ1-3; D unclear. CDR1 is MNHEY, CDR2 SVGAGI, per germline. The ends were cut back, 5 bases at V and 1 base at J, with 6 bases in the middle. CDR3 length: 13 amino acids. CDR3 protein: CASSAPSGNTIYF. DNA of the CDR3: TGTGCCAGCAGTGCCCCTTCTGGAAACACCATATATTTT.

The gene calls are TRBV15 and TRBJ1-1; 7 nucleotides agree with TRBD1. Germline CDR1 and CDR2: LNHNV and YYDKDF (reference sequence). The trim removed 5 bases at V and 3 bases at J, leaving 6 bases unmatched. The CDR3 consists of 14 residues. As DNA, the CDR3 is TGTGCCACCAGCTATCTTACAGGGGACACTGAAGCTTTCTTT. The encoded protein is CATSYLTGDTEAFF.

The chain couples TRBV18 to TRBJ1-1; TRBD1 might be the D (6 bases). Germline CDR1 and CDR2: KGHSH and LQKENI. V was trimmed by 3 bases and J by 7 bases, leaving 18 bases between them. The CDR3 is 15 residues long. CDR3 amino acids: CASSPRIQGENEAFF. In nucleotides, the CDR3 is TGTGCCAGCTCACCCCGGATACAGGGCGAAAATGAAGCTTTCTTT. Looking up the rest from reference TRBV18 and TRBJ1-1 gives the full variable domain: NAGVMQNPRHLVRRRGQEARLRCSPMKGHSHVYWYRQLPEEGLKFMVYLQKENIIDESGMPKERFSAEFPKEGPSILRIQQVVRGDSAAYFCASSPRIQGENEAFFGQGTRLTVV.

The J gene is TRBJ1-1, the V gene TRBV5-4; D uncertain. The ends were cut back, 0 bases at V and 4 bases at J, with 13 bases in the middle. This CDR3 has 15 residues. CDR1 is SGHNT, CDR2 YYREEE, per germline (reference sequence). CDR3 sequence reads: CASSLEVRRSTEAFF. DNA for the CDR3: TGTGCCAGCAGCTTGGAGGTCAGGAGGAGCACTGAAGCTTTCTTT.

This chain uses TRBV9 with TRBJ2-1, with 9 nucleotides matching TRBD2. The germline gives CDR1 SGDLS, CDR2 YYNGEE. CDR3 length: 17 amino acids. After removal of 0 bases from V and 8 bases from J, the junction contained 12 bases not matched to a gene. The CDR3 loop reads CASSVALAGDPGDEQFF. DNA of the CDR3: TGTGCCAGCAGCGTAGCATTAGCGGGAGACCCGGGGGATGAGCAGTTCTTC.

This clone has only one observation. This rearrangement joins TRBV9 to TRBJ1-3; TRBD1 is a possible D gene (6 bases). V lost 4 bases and J lost 2, with 16 bases in between. This CDR3 comprises 16 residues. Germline CDR1 is SGDLS and CDR2 is YYNGEE. The CDR3 DNA reads TGTGCCAGCAGCCCGAGAAGGGGGGAGCCTGGAAACACCATATATTTT. Its protein is CASSPRRGEPGNTIYF.

The chain couples TRBV5-1 to TRBJ2-7; 8 positions agree with TRBD2. CDR1 and CDR2 from the germline V gene are SGHRS and YFSETQ. Trimming took 7 bases from V and 2 from J; bases not matched to a gene: 11. There are 15 residues in the CDR3. The CDR3 DNA sequence: TGCGCCAGCCGGGGGGGCACAGATCCTACCTACGAGCAGTACTTC. Protein sequence: CASRGGTDPTYEQYF. The whole variable domain, filled in from reference TRBV5-1 and TRBJ2-7, reads KAGVTQTPRYLIKTRGQQVTLSCSPISGHRSVSWYQQTPGQGLQFLFEYFSETQRNKGNFPGRFSGRQFSNSRSEMNVSTLELGDSALYLCASRGGTDPTYEQYFGPGTRLTVT.

The rearrangement links TRBV9 to TRBJ2-7, with TRBD1 identical over 7 bases. CDR3 length: 16 residues. Germline V gives CDR1 SGDLS, CDR2 YYNGEE. V dropped 4 bases and J dropped 1; count of bases not matched to a gene: 11. CDR3 nucleotide sequence: TGTGCCAGCAGCCCCCGGCCCGGGACAGCTTCCTACGAGCAGTACTTC. Residues: CASSPRPGTASYEQYF.

The V call is TRBV25-1, the J call TRBJ2-3; 15 nucleotides align to TRBD2. Germline assignment: CDR1 MGHDK and CDR2 SYGVNS. The CDR3 has 16 residues. V dropped 5 bases and J dropped 3; count of bases not matched to a gene: 3. The CDR3 region is CASSPGLAGGTDTQYF. CDR3 sequence (DNA): TGTGCCAGCAGTCCAGGACTAGCGGGGGGGACAGATACGCAGTATTTT.

CDR3 sequence: CATRKGAGSNYGYTF. Written as DNA, the CDR3 is TGTGCCACTAGAAAGGGGGCAGGAAGTAACTATGGCTACACCTTC. The rearrangement uses TRBV7-6 and TRBJ1-2; 7 bases line up with TRBD1. The CDR3 is 15 residues long. Trimming took 10 bases from V and 1 from J; bases not matched to a gene: 12. CDR1 is SGHVS and CDR2 is FNYEAQ in the germline V gene.

This chain uses TRBV19 with TRBJ2-1; 10 bases fit TRBD1. The CDR3 covers 14 residues. Germline V CDR1 and CDR2: LNHDA, SQIVND (reference sequence). The J segment lost 7 bases and the V segment lost 7 bases, leaving 7 bases of the junction unmatched. CDR3 coding DNA: TGTGCCAGTACCTCGGGACAGGGGAGGAATGAGCAGTTCTTC. This codes for CASTSGQGRNEQFF.

This rearrangement joins TRBV25-1 to TRBJ1-1; D not resolved. This CDR3 contains 15 residues. Trimming left V 3 bases short and J 0 bases short, with 11 bases between. Germline loops: CDR1 MGHDK, CDR2 SYGVNS. For the CDR3, the DNA is TGTGCCAGCAGTGACCTGTCCTCGTTGAACACTGAAGCTTTCTTT. It codes for CASSDLSSLNTEAFF.

The J gene is TRBJ2-7, the V gene TRBV28; TRBD1 aligns across 11 bases. Germline V lookup: CDR1 MDHEN, CDR2 SYDVKM. V lost 6 bases to trimming and J lost 3 bases; unmatched junction nucleotides: 7. The CDR3 covers 15 residues. CDR3 nucleotide sequence: TGTGCCAGCAGACCCCCGGGACAGGGGGGCTACGAGCAGTACTTC. Translation gives CASRPPGQGGYEQYF. Drawing the rest from reference TRBV28 and TRBJ2-7, the complete variable domain is DVKVTQSSRYLVKRTGEKVFLECVQDMDHENMFWYRQDPGLGLRLIYFSYDVKMKEKGDIPEGYSVSREKKERFSLILESASTNQTSMYLCASRPPGQGGYEQYFGPGTRLTVT.

This rearrangement joins TRBV5-4 to TRBJ2-7; possibly TRBD1 for D (6 bases). Trimming cost V 1 base and J 2 bases, with 7 bases left between them. The CDR3 runs to 13 residues. Per germline, CDR1 SGHNT and CDR2 YYREEE (reference sequence). CDR3 nucleotide sequence: TGTGCCAGCAGCTTGAACAGGGCCTACGAGCAGTACTTC. This codes for CASSLNRAYEQYF.

The chain links TRBV19 to TRBJ1-2; no definite D call. The length of the CDR3 is 12 residues. Germline V CDR1 and CDR2: LNHDA, SQIVND (reference sequence). The germline V and J ends were trimmed by 1 base and 0 bases, with 0 bases remaining between them. This CDR3 is CASSIANYGYTF. CDR3 coding DNA: TGTGCCAGTAGTATAGCTAACTATGGCTACACCTTC.

The chain couples TRBV27 to TRBJ2-7; the match to TRBD1 covers 8 bases. Looked up from germline, CDR1 is MNHEY and CDR2 is SMNVEV (reference sequence). The CDR3 covers 15 residues. V shed 4 bases and J 1 base; nucleotides not matched to a gene: 6. As DNA, the CDR3 is TGTGCCAGCAGTTCGGCCGGGACAGGATCCTACGAGCAGTACTTC. Translating gives CASSSAGTGSYEQYF.

The genes are TRBV7-8 and TRBJ1-1; D may be TRBD1 (5 bases). Germline CDR1 and CDR2: SGHVS and FQNEAQ. V was clipped by 3 bases and J by 1 base, with 6 bases between them. CDR3 size: 13 residues. For the CDR3, the DNA is TGTGCCAGCAGCTTTCAGGGGAACACTGAAGCTTTCTTT. Residues: CASSFQGNTEAFF.